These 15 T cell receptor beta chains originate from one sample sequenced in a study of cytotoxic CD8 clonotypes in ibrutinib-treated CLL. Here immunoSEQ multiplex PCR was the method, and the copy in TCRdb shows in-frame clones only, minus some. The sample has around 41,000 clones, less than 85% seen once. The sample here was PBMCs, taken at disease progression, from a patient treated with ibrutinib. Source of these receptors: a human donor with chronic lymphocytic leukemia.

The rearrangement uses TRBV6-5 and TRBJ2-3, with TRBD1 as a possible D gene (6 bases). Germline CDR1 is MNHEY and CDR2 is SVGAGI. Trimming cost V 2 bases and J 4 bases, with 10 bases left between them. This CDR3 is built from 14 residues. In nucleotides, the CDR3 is TGTGCCAGCAGTTACCGGAACAGGGCAGATACGCAGTATTTT. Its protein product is CASSYRNRADTQYF.

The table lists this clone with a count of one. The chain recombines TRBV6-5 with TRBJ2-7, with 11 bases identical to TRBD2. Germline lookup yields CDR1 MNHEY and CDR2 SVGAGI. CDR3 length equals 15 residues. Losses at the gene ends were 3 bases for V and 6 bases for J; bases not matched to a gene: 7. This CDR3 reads CASSYTGLADGEQYF. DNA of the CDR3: TGTGCCAGCAGTTATACGGGACTAGCGGACGGCGAGCAGTACTTC.

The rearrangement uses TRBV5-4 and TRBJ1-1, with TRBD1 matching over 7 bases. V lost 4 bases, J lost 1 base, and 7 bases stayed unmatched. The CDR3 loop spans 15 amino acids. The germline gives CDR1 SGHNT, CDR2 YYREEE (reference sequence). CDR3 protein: CASSRDSWRNTEAFF. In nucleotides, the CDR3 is TGTGCCAGCAGCCGGGACAGTTGGCGGAACACTGAAGCTTTCTTT.

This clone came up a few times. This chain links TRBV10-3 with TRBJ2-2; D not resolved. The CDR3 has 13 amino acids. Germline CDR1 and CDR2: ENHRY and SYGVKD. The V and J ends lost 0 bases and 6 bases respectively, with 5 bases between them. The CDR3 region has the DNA TGTGCCATCAGTGAGTCAGATGCCGGGGAGCTGTTTTTT. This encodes CAISESDAGELFF.

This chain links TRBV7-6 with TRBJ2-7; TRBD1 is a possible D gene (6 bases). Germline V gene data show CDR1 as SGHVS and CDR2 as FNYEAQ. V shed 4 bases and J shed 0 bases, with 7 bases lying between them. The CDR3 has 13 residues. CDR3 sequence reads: CASSSQGSYEQYF. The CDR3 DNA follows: TGTGCCAGCAGCTCACAGGGCTCCTACGAGCAGTACTTC.

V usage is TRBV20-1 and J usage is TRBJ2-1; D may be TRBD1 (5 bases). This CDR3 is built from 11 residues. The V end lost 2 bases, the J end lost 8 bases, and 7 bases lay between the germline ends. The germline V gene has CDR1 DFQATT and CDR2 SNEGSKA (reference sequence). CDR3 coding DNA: TGCAGTGCTAGACCCAGGGATGAGCAGTTCTTC. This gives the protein CSARPRDEQFF.

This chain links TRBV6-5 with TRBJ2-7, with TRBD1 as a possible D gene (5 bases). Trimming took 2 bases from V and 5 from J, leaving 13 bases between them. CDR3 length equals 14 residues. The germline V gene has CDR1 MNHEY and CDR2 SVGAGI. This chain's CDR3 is CASSYDPRVDEQYF. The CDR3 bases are TGTGCCAGCAGTTACGATCCCAGGGTGGACGAGCAGTACTTC.

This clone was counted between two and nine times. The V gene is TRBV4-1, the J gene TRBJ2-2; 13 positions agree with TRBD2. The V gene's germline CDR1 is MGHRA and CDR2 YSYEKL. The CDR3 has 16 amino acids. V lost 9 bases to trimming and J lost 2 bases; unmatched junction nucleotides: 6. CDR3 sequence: CASRRLAGGNTGELFF. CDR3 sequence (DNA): TGCGCCAGTAGACGACTAGCGGGGGGTAACACCGGGGAGCTGTTTTTT.

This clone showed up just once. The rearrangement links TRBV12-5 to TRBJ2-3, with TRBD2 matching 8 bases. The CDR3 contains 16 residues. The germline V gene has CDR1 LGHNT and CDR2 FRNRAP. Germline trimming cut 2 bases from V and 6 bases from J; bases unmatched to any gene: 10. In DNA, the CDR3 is TGTGCTAGTGGTTTGACCTTAAATAGCGGGGTGGATACGCAGTATTTT. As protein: CASGLTLNSGVDTQYF.

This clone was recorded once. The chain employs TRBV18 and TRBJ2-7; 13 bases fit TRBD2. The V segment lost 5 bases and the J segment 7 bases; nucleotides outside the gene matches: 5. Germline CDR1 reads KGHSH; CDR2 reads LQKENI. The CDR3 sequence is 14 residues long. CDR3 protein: CASSLLAGGREQYF. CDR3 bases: TGTGCCAGCTCATTACTAGCGGGGGGGCGTGAGCAGTACTTC.

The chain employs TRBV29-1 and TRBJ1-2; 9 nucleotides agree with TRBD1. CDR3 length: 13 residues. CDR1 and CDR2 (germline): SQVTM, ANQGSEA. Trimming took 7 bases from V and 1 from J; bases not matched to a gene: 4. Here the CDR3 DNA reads TGCAGCGGTCGGACAGGGGATAACTATGGCTACACCTTC. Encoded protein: CSGRTGDNYGYTF.

CDR3 nucleotides: TGTGCCAGCAGCCAGATTCTTAACTATGGCTACACCTTC. It specifies CASSQILNYGYTF. This rearrangement joins TRBV7-3 to TRBJ1-2; D unclear. The CDR3 length is 13 residues. Germline CDR1 and CDR2: SGHTA and FQGTGA. V lost 5 bases to trimming and J lost 1 base, with 8 bases between them.

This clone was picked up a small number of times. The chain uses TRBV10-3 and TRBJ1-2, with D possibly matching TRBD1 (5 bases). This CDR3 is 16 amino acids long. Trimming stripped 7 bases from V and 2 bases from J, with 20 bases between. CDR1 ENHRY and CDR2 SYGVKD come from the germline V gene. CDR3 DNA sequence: TGTGCCATCAACGAGGGACTAACCTCTGACAACTATGGCTACACCTTC. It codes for CAINEGLTSDNYGYTF.

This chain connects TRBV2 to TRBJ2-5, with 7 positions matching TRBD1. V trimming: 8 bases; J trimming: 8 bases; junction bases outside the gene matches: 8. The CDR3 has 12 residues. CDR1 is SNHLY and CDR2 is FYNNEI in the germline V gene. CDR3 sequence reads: CASQLQGITQYF. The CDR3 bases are TGTGCCAGCCAGTTACAGGGGATTACCCAGTACTTC.

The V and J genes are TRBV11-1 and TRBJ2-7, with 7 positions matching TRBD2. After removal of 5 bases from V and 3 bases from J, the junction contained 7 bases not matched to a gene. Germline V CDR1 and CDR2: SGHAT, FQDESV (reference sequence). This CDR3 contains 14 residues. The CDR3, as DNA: TGTGCCAGCAGCCGGACTAGAGGACTCTACGAGCAGTACTTC. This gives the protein CASSRTRGLYEQYF.